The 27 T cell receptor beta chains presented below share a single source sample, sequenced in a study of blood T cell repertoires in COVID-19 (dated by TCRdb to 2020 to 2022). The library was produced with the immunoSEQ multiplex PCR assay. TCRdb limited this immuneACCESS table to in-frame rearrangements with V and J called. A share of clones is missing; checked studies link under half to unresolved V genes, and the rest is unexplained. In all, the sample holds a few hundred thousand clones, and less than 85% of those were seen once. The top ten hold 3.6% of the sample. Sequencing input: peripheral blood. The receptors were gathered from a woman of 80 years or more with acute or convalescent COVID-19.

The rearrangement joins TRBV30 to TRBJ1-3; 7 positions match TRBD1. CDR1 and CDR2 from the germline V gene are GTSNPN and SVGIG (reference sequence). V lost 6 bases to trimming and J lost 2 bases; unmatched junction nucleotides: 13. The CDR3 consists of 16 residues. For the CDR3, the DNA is TGTGCCTGTCCGACTGGGCCTGACAGGGCTGGAAACACCATATATTTT. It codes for CACPTGPDRAGNTIYF. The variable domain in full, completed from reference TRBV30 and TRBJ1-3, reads SQTIHQWPATLVQPVGSPLSLECTVEGTSNPNLYWYRQAAGRGLQLLFYSVGIGQISSEVPQNLSASRPQDRQFILSSKKLLLSDSGFYLCACPTGPDRAGNTIYFGEGSWLTVV.

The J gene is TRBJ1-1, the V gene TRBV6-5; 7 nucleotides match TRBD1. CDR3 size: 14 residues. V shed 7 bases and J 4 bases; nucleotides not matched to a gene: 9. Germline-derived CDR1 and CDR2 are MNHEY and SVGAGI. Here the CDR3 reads CASNLQGRGTEAFF. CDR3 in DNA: TGTGCCAGCAACCTACAGGGGCGGGGCACTGAAGCTTTCTTT.

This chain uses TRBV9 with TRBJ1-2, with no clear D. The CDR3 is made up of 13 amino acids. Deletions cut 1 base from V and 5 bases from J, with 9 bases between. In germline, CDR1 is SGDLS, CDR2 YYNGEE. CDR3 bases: TGTGCCAGCAGCGTATCACAGATTTATGGCTACACCTTC. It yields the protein CASSVSQIYGYTF. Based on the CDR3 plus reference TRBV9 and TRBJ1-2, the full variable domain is DSGVTQTPKHLITATGQRVTLRCSPRSGDLSVYWYQQSLDQGLQFLIQYYNGEERAKGNILERFSAQQFPDLHSELNLSSLELGDSALYFCASSVSQIYGYTFGSGTRLTVV.

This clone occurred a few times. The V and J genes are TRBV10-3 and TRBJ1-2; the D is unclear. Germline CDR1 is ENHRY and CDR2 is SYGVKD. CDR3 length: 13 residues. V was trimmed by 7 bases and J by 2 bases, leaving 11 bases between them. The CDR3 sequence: CAINPGGNYGYTF. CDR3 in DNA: TGTGCCATCAATCCGGGAGGAAACTATGGCTACACCTTC.

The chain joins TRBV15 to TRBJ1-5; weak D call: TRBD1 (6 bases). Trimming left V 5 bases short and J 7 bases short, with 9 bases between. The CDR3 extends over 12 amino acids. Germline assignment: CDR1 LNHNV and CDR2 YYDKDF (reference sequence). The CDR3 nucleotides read TGTGCCACCAGCGAGGACAGACAGCCCCAGCATTTT. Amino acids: CATSEDRQPQHF.

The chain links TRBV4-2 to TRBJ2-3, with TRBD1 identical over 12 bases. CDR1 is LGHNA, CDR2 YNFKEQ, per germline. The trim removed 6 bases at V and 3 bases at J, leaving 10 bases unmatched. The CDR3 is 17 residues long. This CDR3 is CASRIGTGGGGTDTQYF. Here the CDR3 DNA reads TGTGCCAGCAGAATAGGGACAGGGGGCGGAGGTACAGATACGCAGTATTTT.

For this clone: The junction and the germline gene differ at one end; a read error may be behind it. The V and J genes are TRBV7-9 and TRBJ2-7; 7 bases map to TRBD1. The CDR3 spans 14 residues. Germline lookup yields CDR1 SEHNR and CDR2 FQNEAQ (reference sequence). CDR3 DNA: TGTGCCAGCAGCCCCACCTGGGACAGAGAGGGGGTAGTCTTC. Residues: CASSPTWDREGVVF.

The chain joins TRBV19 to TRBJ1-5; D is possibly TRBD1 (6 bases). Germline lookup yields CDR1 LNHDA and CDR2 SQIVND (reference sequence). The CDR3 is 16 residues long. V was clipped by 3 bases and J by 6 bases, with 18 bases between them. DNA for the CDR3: TGTGCCAGTAGTATCTCGGCCAGGGGAAGGGGTCAGCCCCAGCATTTT. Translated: CASSISARGRGQPQHF.

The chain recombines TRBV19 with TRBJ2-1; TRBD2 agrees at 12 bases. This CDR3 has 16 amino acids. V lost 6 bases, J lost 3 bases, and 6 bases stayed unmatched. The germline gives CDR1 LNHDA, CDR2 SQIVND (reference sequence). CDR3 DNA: TGTGCCAGTAGATCCTCGGGACTAGCGGGCTACAATGAGCAGTTCTTC. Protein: CASRSSGLAGYNEQFF.

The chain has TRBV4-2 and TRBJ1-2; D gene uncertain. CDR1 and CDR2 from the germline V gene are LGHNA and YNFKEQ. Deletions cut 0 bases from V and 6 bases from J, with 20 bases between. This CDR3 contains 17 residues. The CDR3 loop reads CASSQDPRSASVDGYTF. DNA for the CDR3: TGTGCCAGCAGCCAAGACCCGCGCAGCGCCTCGGTGGATGGCTACACCTTC.

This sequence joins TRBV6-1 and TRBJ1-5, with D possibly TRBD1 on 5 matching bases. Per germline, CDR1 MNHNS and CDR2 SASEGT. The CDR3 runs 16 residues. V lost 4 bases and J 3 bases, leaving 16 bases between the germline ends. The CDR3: CASSAFDQTDNQPQHF. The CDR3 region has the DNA TGTGCCAGCAGTGCCTTCGACCAGACAGACAATCAGCCCCAGCATTTT.

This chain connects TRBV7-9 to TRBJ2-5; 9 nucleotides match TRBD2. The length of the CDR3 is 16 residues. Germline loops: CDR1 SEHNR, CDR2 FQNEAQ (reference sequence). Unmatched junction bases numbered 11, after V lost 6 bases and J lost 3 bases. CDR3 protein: CASRRAGGQGKETQYF. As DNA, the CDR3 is TGTGCCAGCAGAAGAGCGGGGGGCCAGGGAAAAGAGACCCAGTACTTC.

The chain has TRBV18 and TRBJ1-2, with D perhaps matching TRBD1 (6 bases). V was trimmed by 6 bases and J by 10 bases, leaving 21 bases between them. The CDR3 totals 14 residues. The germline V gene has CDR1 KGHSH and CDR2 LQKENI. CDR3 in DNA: TGTGCCAGCTCCCTAAGCCGGGACAACCTATCCTACACCTTC. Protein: CASSLSRDNLSYTF.

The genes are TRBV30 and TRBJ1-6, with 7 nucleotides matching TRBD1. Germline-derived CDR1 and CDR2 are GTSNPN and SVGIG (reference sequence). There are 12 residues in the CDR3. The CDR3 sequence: CASGQENSPLHF. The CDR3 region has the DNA TGTGCTTCCGGACAGGAAAATTCACCCCTCCACTTT. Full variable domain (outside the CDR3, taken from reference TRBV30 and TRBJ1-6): SQTIHQWPATLVQPVGSPLSLECTVEGTSNPNLYWYRQAAGRGLQLLFYSVGIGQISSEVPQNLSASRPQDRQFILSSKKLLLSDSGFYLCASGQENSPLHFGNGTRLTVT.

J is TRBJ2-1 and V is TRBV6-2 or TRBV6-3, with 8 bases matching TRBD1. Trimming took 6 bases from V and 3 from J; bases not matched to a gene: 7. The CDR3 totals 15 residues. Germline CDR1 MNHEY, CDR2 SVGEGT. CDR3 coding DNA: TGTGCCAGCAGCCCTCGGGACAGGCACTACAATGAGCAGTTCTTC. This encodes CASSPRDRHYNEQFF.

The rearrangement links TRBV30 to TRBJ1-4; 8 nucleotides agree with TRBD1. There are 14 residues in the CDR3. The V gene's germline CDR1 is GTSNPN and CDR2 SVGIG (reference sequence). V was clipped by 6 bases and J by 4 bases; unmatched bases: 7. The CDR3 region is CACPWTGFNEKLFF. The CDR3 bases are TGTGCCTGCCCCTGGACAGGGTTTAATGAAAAACTGTTTTTT.

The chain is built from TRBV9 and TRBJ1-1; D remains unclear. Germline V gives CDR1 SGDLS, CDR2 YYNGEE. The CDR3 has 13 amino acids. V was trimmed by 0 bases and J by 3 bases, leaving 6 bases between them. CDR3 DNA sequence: TGTGCCAGCAGCGTAGACACCTACACTGAAGCTTTCTTT. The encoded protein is CASSVDTYTEAFF.

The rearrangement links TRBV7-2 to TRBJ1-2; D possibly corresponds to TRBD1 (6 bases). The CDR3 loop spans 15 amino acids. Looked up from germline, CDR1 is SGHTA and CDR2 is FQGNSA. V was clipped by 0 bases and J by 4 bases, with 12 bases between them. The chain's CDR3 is CASSLAPDSFYGYTF. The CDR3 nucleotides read TGTGCCAGCAGCTTAGCTCCGGACAGCTTCTATGGCTACACCTTC.

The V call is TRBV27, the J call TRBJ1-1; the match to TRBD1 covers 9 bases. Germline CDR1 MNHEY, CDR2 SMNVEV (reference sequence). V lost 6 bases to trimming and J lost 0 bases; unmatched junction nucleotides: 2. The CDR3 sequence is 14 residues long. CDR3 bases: TGTGCCAGCAGCCGGGACAGGGTGAACACTGAAGCTTTCTTT. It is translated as CASSRDRVNTEAFF.

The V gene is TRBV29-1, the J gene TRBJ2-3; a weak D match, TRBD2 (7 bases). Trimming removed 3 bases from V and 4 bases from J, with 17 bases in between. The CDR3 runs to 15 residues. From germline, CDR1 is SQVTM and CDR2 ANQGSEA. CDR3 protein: CSVEAPGGRSDTQYF. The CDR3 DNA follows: TGCAGCGTTGAGGCCCCGGGGGGCCGATCAGATACGCAGTATTTT.

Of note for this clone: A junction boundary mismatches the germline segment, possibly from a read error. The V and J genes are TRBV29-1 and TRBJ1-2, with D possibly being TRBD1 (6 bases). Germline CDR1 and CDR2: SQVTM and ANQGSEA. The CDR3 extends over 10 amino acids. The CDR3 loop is CSVEAKQGSF. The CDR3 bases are TGCAGCGTTGAAGCGAAACAGGGATCCTTC.

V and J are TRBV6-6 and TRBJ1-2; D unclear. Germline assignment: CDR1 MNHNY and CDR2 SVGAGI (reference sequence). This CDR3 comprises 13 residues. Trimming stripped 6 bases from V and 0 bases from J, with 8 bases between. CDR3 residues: CASSLTTNYGYTF. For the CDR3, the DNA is TGTGCCAGCAGCCTGACTACTAACTATGGCTACACCTTC.

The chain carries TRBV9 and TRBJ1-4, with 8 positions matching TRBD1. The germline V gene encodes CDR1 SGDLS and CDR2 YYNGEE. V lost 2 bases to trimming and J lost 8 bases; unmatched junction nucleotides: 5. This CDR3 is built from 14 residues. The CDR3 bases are TGTGCCAGCAGCGTTGGACAGGGTTCGGAAAAACTGTTTTTT. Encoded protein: CASSVGQGSEKLFF.

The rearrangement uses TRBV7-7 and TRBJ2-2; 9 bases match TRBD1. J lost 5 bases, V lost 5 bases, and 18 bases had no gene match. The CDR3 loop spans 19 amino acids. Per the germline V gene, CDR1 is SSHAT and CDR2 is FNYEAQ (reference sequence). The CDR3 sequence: CASSRLGQGRSGTTGELFF. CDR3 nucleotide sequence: TGTGCCAGCAGCCGCCTTGGACAGGGGAGGAGCGGAACAACCGGGGAGCTGTTTTTT.

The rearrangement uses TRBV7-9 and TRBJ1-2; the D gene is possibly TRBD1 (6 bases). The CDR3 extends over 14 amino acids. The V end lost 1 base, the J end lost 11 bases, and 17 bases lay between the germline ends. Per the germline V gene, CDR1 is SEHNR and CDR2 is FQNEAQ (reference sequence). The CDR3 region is CASSLGQAKGLYTF. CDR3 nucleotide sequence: TGTGCCAGCAGCTTAGGACAGGCAAAAGGGCTTTACACCTTC.

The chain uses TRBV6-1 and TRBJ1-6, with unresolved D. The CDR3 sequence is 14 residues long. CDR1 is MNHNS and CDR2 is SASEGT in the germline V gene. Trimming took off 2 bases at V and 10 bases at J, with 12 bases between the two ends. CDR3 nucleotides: TGTGCCAGCAGTGAATCCCGGGCGGGCTCACCCCTCCACTTT. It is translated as CASSESRAGSPLHF.

The CDR3 coding sequence is TGTGCCAGCAGTGGAACGACAGTTAACACTGAAGCTTTCTTT. Translated, it gives CASSGTTVNTEAFF. The J gene is TRBJ1-1, the V gene TRBV28; perhaps TRBD1 as D (5 bases). Germline assignment: CDR1 MDHEN and CDR2 SYDVKM. The CDR3 has 14 amino acids. V was clipped by 5 bases and J by 2 bases, with 12 bases between them.